These 18 T cell receptor beta chains were sequenced from one sample in a study of technical replicates of blood from a handful of donors. TCRdb keeps only in-frame clones here, not all; method: immunoSEQ multiplex PCR. The sample shows about 66,000 clones, nearly 98% of them seen only once. The specimen sequenced was T cells isolated from PBMCs. These receptors were obtained from a human donor in good health.

This chain links TRBV4-3 with TRBJ1-3; a possible D gene is TRBD1 (6 bases). This CDR3 has 17 residues. The germline V gene has CDR1 LGHNA and CDR2 YSLEER. Deletions cut 1 base from V and 4 bases from J, with 17 bases between. The CDR3 loop reads CASSQGGDTGPGNTIYF. The CDR3 region has the DNA TGCGCCAGCAGCCAAGGAGGTGATACAGGGCCCGGAAACACCATATATTTT.

V usage is TRBV4-1 and J usage is TRBJ1-1, with D perhaps matching TRBD1 (6 bases). The V gene's germline CDR1 is MGHRA and CDR2 YSYEKL. The CDR3 sequence is 15 residues long. Trimming removed 0 bases at V and 2 bases at J, with 10 bases between. The CDR3, as DNA: TGCGCCAGCAGCCAAGATATGGGGGCAAACACTGAAGCTTTCTTT. It codes for CASSQDMGANTEAFF.

The rearrangement links TRBV7-2 to TRBJ2-1; 8 bases agree with TRBD2. CDR3 length: 14 residues. CDR1 and CDR2 (germline): SGHTA, FQGNSA. Unmatched junction bases numbered 3, after V lost 1 base and J lost 7 bases. CDR3 sequence reads: CASSLGSGGNEQFF. CDR3 in DNA: TGTGCCAGCAGCTTAGGGAGCGGGGGAAATGAGCAGTTCTTC.

The chain carries TRBV5-6 and TRBJ2-1; 8 bases line up with TRBD1. The V gene's germline CDR1 is SGHDT and CDR2 YYEEEE. J lost 4 bases, V lost 0 bases, and 0 bases had no gene match. The CDR3 runs to 14 residues. This chain's CDR3 is CASSLGDRYNEQFF. For the CDR3, the DNA is TGTGCCAGCAGCTTGGGGGACAGGTACAATGAGCAGTTCTTC.

V and J are TRBV29-1 and TRBJ1-2; D is unresolved. CDR1 SQVTM and CDR2 ANQGSEA come from the germline V gene. Trimming removed 5 bases at V and 2 bases at J, with 12 bases between. CDR3 size: 13 residues. The CDR3 loop is CSVLWQYNYGYTF. The DNA for the CDR3 is TGCAGCGTTTTGTGGCAGTACAACTATGGCTACACCTTC.

This chain connects TRBV7-2 to TRBJ2-1; the match to TRBD2 covers 7 bases. This CDR3 contains 11 residues. Germline CDR1 reads SGHTA; CDR2 reads FQGNSA. V lost 8 bases to trimming and J lost 8 bases; unmatched junction nucleotides: 3. CDR3 nucleotide sequence: TGTGCCAGCGGCCGGGGGGATGAGCAGTTCTTC. Translation gives CASGRGDEQFF. Based on the CDR3 plus reference TRBV7-2 and TRBJ2-1, the full variable domain is GAGVSQSPSNKVTEKGKDVELRCDPISGHTALYWYRQSLGQGLEFLIYFQGNSAPDKSGLPSDRFSAERTGGSVSTLTIQRTQQEDSAVYLCASGRGDEQFFGPGTRLTVL.

The J gene is TRBJ1-2, the V gene TRBV21-1; the D call of TRBD1 is as the table states it, not checked on the DNA. TRBV21-1 is a known pseudogene. The CDR3 length is 15 residues. This CDR3 reads CASSTLLQGFNGYTF. CDR3 sequence (DNA): TGTGCCAGCAGCACGTTGTTACAGGGGTTCAATGGCTACACCTTC.

The chain combines TRBV15 with TRBJ2-1, with D possibly being TRBD2 (6 bases). Germline V CDR1 and CDR2: LNHNV, YYDKDF (reference sequence). The CDR3 runs 15 residues. V was pared by 5 bases and J by 5 bases, with 16 bases between. The CDR3 protein is CATSPLRGTNNEQFF. The CDR3, as DNA: TGTGCCACCAGCCCTTTGCGGGGTACTAACAATGAGCAGTTCTTC.

This sequence joins TRBV25-1 and TRBJ1-4, with 9 bases identical to TRBD1. The trim removed 6 bases at V and 8 bases at J, leaving 10 bases unmatched. Germline values: CDR1 MGHDK, CDR2 SYGVNS. The CDR3 contains 15 residues. CDR3 bases: TGTGCCAGCAGCTTCCGACAGGGGGTGGGAGAAAAACTGTTTTTT. This codes for CASSFRQGVGEKLFF.

V is TRBV7-6 and J is TRBJ2-1, with TRBD2 matching 12 bases. The ends lost 3 bases at V and 7 bases at J; junction bases unmatched: 4. The germline V gene encodes CDR1 SGHVS and CDR2 FNYEAQ. The CDR3 has 15 amino acids. The CDR3 DNA follows: TGTGCCAGCAGCTTTACTAGCGGGAGGCAAAATGAGCAGTTCTTC. It translates to CASSFTSGRQNEQFF.

This chain links TRBV28 with TRBJ2-2, with D unclear. The length of the CDR3 is 14 residues. Trimming removed 8 bases at V and 7 bases at J, with 17 bases between. Looked up from germline, CDR1 is MDHEN and CDR2 is SYDVKM. Written as DNA, the CDR3 is TGTGCCAGCCGTTGGCTCGGGTCTGGCGGGGAGCTGTTTTTT. Translating it yields CASRWLGSGGELFF.

The chain is built from TRBV6-5 and TRBJ1-5; D unresolved. This CDR3 is 12 amino acids long. With 5 bases removed from V and 8 bases from J, the gap between germline ends came to 10 bases. CDR1 MNHEY and CDR2 SVGAGI come from the germline V gene. This CDR3 is CASSNNMEPQHF. The CDR3 DNA reads TGTGCCAGCAGTAATAACATGGAGCCCCAGCATTTT.

V and J are TRBV29-1 and TRBJ1-2, with TRBD1 as a possible D gene (5 bases). Per the germline V gene, CDR1 is SQVTM and CDR2 is ANQGSEA. This CDR3 region has 12 residues. With 6 bases removed from V and 1 base from J, the gap between germline ends came to 9 bases. The chain's CDR3 is CSVGGDNYGYTF. DNA for the CDR3: TGCAGCGTCGGGGGTGATAACTATGGCTACACCTTC.

This clone was picked up one time. The genes are TRBV4-3 and TRBJ1-3, with D tentatively TRBD1 (6 bases). CDR1 is LGHNA, CDR2 YSLEER, per germline. Trimming cost V 0 bases and J 2 bases, with 8 bases left between them. CDR3 length equals 15 residues. Here the CDR3 DNA reads TGCGCCAGCAGCCAAGATACAGGGACTGGAAACACCATATATTTT. The encoded protein is CASSQDTGTGNTIYF.

V usage is TRBV4-1 and J usage is TRBJ1-1; possible D gene TRBD1, 6 bases. Per the germline V gene, CDR1 is MGHRA and CDR2 is YSYEKL. This CDR3 has 14 amino acids. Trimming removed 0 bases from V and 7 bases from J, with 12 bases in between. DNA for the CDR3: TGCGCCAGCAGCCAAGAATCAAGACAGGATGAAGCTTTCTTT. Translating it yields CASSQESRQDEAFF.

This clone has only one observation. The chain couples TRBV7-8 to TRBJ1-2; TRBD1 matches 7 bases. Per the germline V gene, CDR1 is SGHVS and CDR2 is FQNEAQ. V was clipped by 1 base and J by 7 bases; unmatched bases: 6. This CDR3 has 14 residues. The CDR3 DNA follows: TGTGCCAGCAGCTTAGGAGGGGGCGCGTCTGGCTACACCTTC. Its protein product is CASSLGGGASGYTF.

The J gene is TRBJ1-2, the V gene TRBV9, with no clear D. Per germline, CDR1 SGDLS and CDR2 YYNGEE. V was shortened by 4 bases and J by 3 bases, with 16 bases between the two germline ends. The CDR3 is 15 amino acids. As DNA, the CDR3 is TGTGCCAGCAGCTTCTACCGGGAGGTTCACTATGGCTACACCTTC. Translating gives CASSFYREVHYGYTF.

The V gene is TRBV19, the J gene TRBJ2-5; 12 bases align to TRBD1. Germline V lookup: CDR1 LNHDA, CDR2 SQIVND (reference sequence). There are 17 residues in the CDR3. V dropped 4 bases and J dropped 5; count of bases not matched to a gene: 11. The CDR3 is CASSTEPGTGGKETQYF. The DNA of the CDR3 is TGTGCCAGTAGTACGGAACCCGGGACAGGGGGCAAGGAGACCCAGTACTTC.